This T cell receptor beta chain was recovered during a study of T cell responses to AZD1222 COVID-19 vaccine. Measured with immunoSEQ multiplex PCR; TCRdb has only the in-frame clones, and not every one. The repertoire holds over 80,000 clones, roughly nine tenths seen once, with around 29% in the top ten. The CDR3 covers 15 residues. V shed 2 bases and J shed 0 bases, with 7 bases lying between them. Germline V CDR1 and CDR2: SNHLY, FYNNEI. The sequencing used peripheral blood, collected on day 0 of AZD1222 vaccination. The sequence came from an adult in good health. The gene calls are TRBV2 and TRBJ2-2; D is unclear. CDR3 sequence: CASSEHDANTGELFF. CDR3 DNA: TGTGCCAGCAGTGAACACGACGCGAACACCGGGGAGCTGTTTTTT.